This TCR beta chain was recovered during a study of sequential checkpoint blockade in melanoma. At the level of the study: First-line arms were nivolumab then ipilimumab, or the reverse, randomized 1:1.

This clone is labeled as large (0.1 to 1%). Antigen specificity is unknown. Clones were sequenced by immunoSEQ multiplex PCR, and TCRdb holds only the in-frame ones, with some missing. The table has thousands of clones, 20% to 25% seen once. Regarding the study as a whole: For nivolumab-first patients, baseline tumor clonality was associated with response.

The V gene's germline CDR1 is MNHGY and CDR2 SAAAGT. Trimming took 8 bases from V and 3 from J; bases not matched to a gene: 7. The CDR3 is made up of 13 amino acids. Treatment denoted: randomized to nivolumab then ipilimumab (arm A) or the reverse (arm B). The chain is built from TRBV6-8 and TRBJ2-7; TRBD2 matches at 7 bases. This clonotype was sampled from a human donor with melanoma. The input for sequencing was tumor tissue (inferred from file names), taken from a patient given nivolumab and ipilimumab in sequence. Here the CDR3 DNA reads TGTGCCAGCGGCGGGGGACTCGACTACGAGCAGTACTTC. Translated: CASGGGLDYEQYF.